This TCR beta chain was recovered during a study of blood T cell repertoires in COVID-19. Turning to the study itself: Whether acute or convalescent, the COVID-19 samples came from the United States, Italy and Spain. T cells, B-cell-depleted T cells, or PBMCs supplied cDNA or gDNA.

Here immunoSEQ multiplex PCR was the method, and the copy in TCRdb shows in-frame clones only, minus some. The table records about 290,000 clones, around four fifths of them present only once. The CDR3 runs 17 residues. Germline V lookup: CDR1 SGHRS, CDR2 YFSETQ. V lost 0 bases and J lost 4; bases outside the gene matches: 2. This clone has a single count. The chain uses TRBV5-1 and TRBJ2-4; 15 positions agree with TRBD2. The source of this sequence is a woman in her fifties or sixties with active or convalescent COVID-19. Material: peripheral blood. The CDR3 sequence: CASSLVGLAGGKNIQYF. CDR3 DNA sequence: TGCGCCAGCAGCTTGGTGGGACTAGCGGGAGGTAAAAACATTCAGTACTTC. Drawing the rest from reference TRBV5-1 and TRBJ2-4, the complete variable domain is KAGVTQTPRYLIKTRGQQVTLSCSPISGHRSVSWYQQTPGQGLQFLFEYFSETQRNKGNFPGRFSGRQFSNSRSEMNVSTLELGDSALYLCASSLVGLAGGKNIQYFGAGTRLSVL.